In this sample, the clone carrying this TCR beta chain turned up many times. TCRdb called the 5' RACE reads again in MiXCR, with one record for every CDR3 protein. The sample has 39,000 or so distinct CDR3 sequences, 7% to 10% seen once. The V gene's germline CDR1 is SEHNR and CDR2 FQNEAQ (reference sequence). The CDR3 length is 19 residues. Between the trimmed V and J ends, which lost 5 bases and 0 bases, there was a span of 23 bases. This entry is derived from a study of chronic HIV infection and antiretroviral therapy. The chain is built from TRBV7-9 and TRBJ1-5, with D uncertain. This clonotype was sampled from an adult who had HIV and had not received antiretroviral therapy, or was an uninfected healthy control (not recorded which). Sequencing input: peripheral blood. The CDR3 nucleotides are TGTGCCAGCAGCATTGGACCACCCTTTTGGAGTTATAGCAATCAGCCCCAGCATTTT. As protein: CASSIGPPFWSYSNQPQHF.